These 9 T cell receptor beta chains came from one sample sequenced in a study of cytomegalovirus exposure and HLA in healthy donors (TCRdb year 2017). The library was obtained by the immunoSEQ multiplex PCR assay. For the multiplex PCR, a mixture combining 60 forward primers for TCR Vbeta segments and 13 reverse primers for TCR Jbeta segments was used. Drawn from immuneACCESS, this table holds only the in-frame rearrangements with V and J called that TCRdb kept. Clones are partly lost; checked studies trace under half to an unresolved V gene and leave the rest unexplained. The sample table shows about 180,000 clones, and 55% to 75% are seen once. The top ten hold under 2.5% of the sample. The source material was PBMCs. The origin of the receptors is a human donor in good health.

There are a few counts of this clone. The CDR3 protein is CASSFETSDEQYF. In nucleotides, the CDR3 is TGCGCCAGCAGCTTTGAGACTAGCGACGAGCAGTACTTC. The chain joins TRBV5-1 to TRBJ2-7, with TRBD2 matching over 8 bases. Per germline, CDR1 SGHRS and CDR2 YFSETQ. CDR3 size: 13 residues. Trimming took 2 bases from V and 5 from J; bases not matched to a gene: 3. Variable domain in full (rest from reference TRBV5-1 and TRBJ2-7): KAGVTQTPRYLIKTRGQQVTLSCSPISGHRSVSWYQQTPGQGLQFLFEYFSETQRNKGNFPGRFSGRQFSNSRSEMNVSTLELGDSALYLCASSFETSDEQYFGPGTRLTVT.

This clone was picked up one time. The CDR3 sequence is CAIDRDRGGGYGYTF. As DNA, the CDR3 is TGCGCCATCGACCGGGACAGGGGAGGGGGGTATGGCTACACCTTC. V and J are TRBV10-1 and TRBJ1-2; the match to TRBD1 covers 10 bases. V trimming: 10 bases; J trimming: 5 bases; junction bases outside the gene matches: 13. Germline lookup yields CDR1 WNHNN and CDR2 SYGVQD (reference sequence). The CDR3 runs to 15 residues.

The J gene is TRBJ1-2, the V gene TRBV30; D possibly corresponds to TRBD1 (6 bases). Per the germline V gene, CDR1 is GTSNPN and CDR2 is SVGIG (reference sequence). The CDR3 extends over 14 amino acids. The ends were cut back, 3 bases at V and 0 bases at J, with 11 bases in the middle. CDR3 sequence (DNA): TGTGCCTGGAGGCCAACAGGGACTAACTATGGCTACACCTTC. Protein sequence: CAWRPTGTNYGYTF. Combining the CDR3 with reference TRBV30 and TRBJ1-2 gives the whole variable domain SQTIHQWPATLVQPVGSPLSLECTVEGTSNPNLYWYRQAAGRGLQLLFYSVGIGQISSEVPQNLSASRPQDRQFILSSKKLLLSDSGFYLCAWRPTGTNYGYTFGSGTRLTVV.

The chain has TRBV19 and TRBJ1-5; maybe TRBD1 (5 bases). Looked up from germline, CDR1 is LNHDA and CDR2 is SQIVND (reference sequence). V was shortened by 5 bases and J by 11 bases, with 16 bases between the two germline ends. The CDR3 loop spans 13 amino acids. CDR3 DNA sequence: TGTGCCAGTAGTCCTCAGGGACTCCCGGCCCAGCATTTT. Translating gives CASSPQGLPAQHF.

This chain joins TRBV19 and TRBJ1-2; 8 bases agree with TRBD1. Germline V gene sequence: CDR1 LNHDA, CDR2 SQIVND (reference sequence). The J segment lost 8 bases and the V segment lost 5 bases, leaving 7 bases of the junction unmatched. The CDR3 totals 13 residues. The CDR3 here is CASSAPTGEGYTF. The CDR3 nucleotides read TGTGCCAGTAGTGCCCCGACAGGGGAGGGCTACACCTTC.

CDR3 sequence reads: CASSENSGSSYEQYF. CDR3 sequence (DNA): TGTGCCAGTAGTGAGAACTCAGGTAGCTCCTACGAGCAGTACTTC. The rearrangement links TRBV19 to TRBJ2-7; D unresolved. Deletions cut 5 bases from V and 0 bases from J, with 14 bases between. This CDR3 is built from 15 residues. The germline V gene encodes CDR1 LNHDA and CDR2 SQIVND (reference sequence).

The CDR3 nucleotides read TGTGCCAGTACCACCGGCGGGAACACTGAAGCTTTCTTT. Translation gives CASTTGGNTEAFF. The J gene is TRBJ1-1, the V gene TRBV19; D remains ambiguous. V lost 7 bases to trimming and J lost 1 base, with 10 bases between them. The CDR3 runs 13 residues. Germline V gene sequence: CDR1 LNHDA, CDR2 SQIVND (reference sequence). Full variable domain (missing parts from reference TRBV19 and TRBJ1-1): DGGITQSPKYLFRKEGQNVTLSCEQNLNHDAMYWYRQDPGQGLRLIYYSQIVNDFQKGDIAEGYSVSREKKESFPLTVTSAQKNPTAFYLCASTTGGNTEAFFGQGTRLTVV.

The chain links TRBV6-6 to TRBJ1-1; D possibly corresponds to TRBD1 (5 bases). The germline gives CDR1 MNHNY, CDR2 SVGAGI (reference sequence). V was cut by 4 bases and J by 3 bases, with 9 bases left in between. The CDR3 consists of 13 residues. Written as DNA, the CDR3 is TGTGCCAGCAGTTGGTCGACAGACACTGAAGCTTTCTTT. Translation gives CASSWSTDTEAFF.

The chain uses TRBV7-2 and TRBJ1-4; D remains unclear. Germline V gene sequence: CDR1 SGHTA, CDR2 FQGNSA. V was cut by 5 bases and J by 5 bases, with 9 bases left in between. The CDR3 is 13 residues long. The CDR3: CASSTLGNEKLFF. DNA for the CDR3: TGTGCCAGCAGCACGCTCGGGAATGAAAAACTGTTTTTT.